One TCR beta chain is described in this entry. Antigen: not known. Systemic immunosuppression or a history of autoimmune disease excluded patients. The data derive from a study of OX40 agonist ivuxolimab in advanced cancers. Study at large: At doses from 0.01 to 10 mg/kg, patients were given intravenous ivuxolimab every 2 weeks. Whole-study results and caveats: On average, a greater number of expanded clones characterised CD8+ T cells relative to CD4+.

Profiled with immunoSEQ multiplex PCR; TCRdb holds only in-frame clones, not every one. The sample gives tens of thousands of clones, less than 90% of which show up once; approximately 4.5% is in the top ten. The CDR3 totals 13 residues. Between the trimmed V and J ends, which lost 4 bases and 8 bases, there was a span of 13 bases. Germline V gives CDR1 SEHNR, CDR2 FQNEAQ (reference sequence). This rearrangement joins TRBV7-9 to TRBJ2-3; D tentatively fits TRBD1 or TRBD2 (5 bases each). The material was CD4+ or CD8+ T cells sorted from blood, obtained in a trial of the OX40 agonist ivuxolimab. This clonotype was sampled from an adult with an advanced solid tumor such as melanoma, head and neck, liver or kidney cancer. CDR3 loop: CASSSEGLATQYF. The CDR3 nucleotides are TGTGCCAGCAGCTCCGAGGGGCTTGCTACGCAGTATTTT.